The 8 T cell receptor beta chains given below trace back to one sample, sequenced in a study of PD-1 blockade in classical Hodgkin lymphoma. TCRdb's table, derived via immunoSEQ multiplex PCR, lists solely in-frame clones and lacks some. This repertoire shows roughly 8,200 clones, around nine tenths found once; its top ten account for under 35%. Indicated time point: cycle 4 day 1 (C4D1), after five to seven weeks of nivolumab. Every single patient, without exception, relapsed after autologous stem cell transplantation, and brentuximab vedotin exposure varied. Sequenced here: peripheral blood mononuclear cells (PBMCs), sampled before the fourth cycle of nivolumab. These receptors came from a human donor with classical Hodgkin lymphoma.

This sequence joins TRBV14 and TRBJ2-2; the match to TRBD2 covers 7 bases. This CDR3 has 16 amino acids. V was clipped by 4 bases and J by 1 base; unmatched bases: 6. Germline V gene lookup returns CDR1 SGHDN and CDR2 FVKESK. The CDR3: CASSRSSGKNTGELFF. DNA of the CDR3: TGTGCCAGCAGCCGAAGCAGCGGGAAGAACACCGGGGAGCTGTTTTTT.

This clone was seen a single time. V is TRBV5-4 and J is TRBJ2-1; 7 nucleotides match TRBD2. Germline trimming cut 4 bases from V and 5 bases from J; bases unmatched to any gene: 12. CDR3 size: 16 residues. CDR1 and CDR2 (germline): SGHNT, YYREEE (reference sequence). CDR3 coding DNA: TGTGCCAGCAGCGTCCAGCGGGGCAGGGTTGACAATGAGCAGTTCTTC. Its translation is CASSVQRGRVDNEQFF.

V gene TRBV7-8 combines with J gene TRBJ2-7; D gene ambiguous. The CDR3 covers 13 residues. V was cut by 5 bases and J by 3 bases, with 11 bases left in between. From germline, CDR1 is SGHVS and CDR2 FQNEAQ. The CDR3 is CASSHGRSYEQYF. CDR3 nucleotides: TGTGCCAGCAGCCATGGACGGAGCTACGAGCAGTACTTC.

The chain is built from TRBV15 and TRBJ2-1; no definite D call. The V end was cut by 2 bases, the J end by 10 bases, with 9 bases between. CDR3 length: 12 residues. The germline V gene encodes CDR1 LNHNV and CDR2 YYDKDF (reference sequence). CDR3 region: CATSRPQSEQFF. As DNA, the CDR3 is TGTGCCACCAGCAGACCGCAATCCGAGCAGTTCTTC.

V is TRBV10-2 and J is TRBJ2-2, with 11 bases that match TRBD2. Germline values: CDR1 WSHSY, CDR2 SAAADI. V trimming: 3 bases; J trimming: 8 bases; junction bases outside the gene matches: 5. This CDR3 has 15 residues. The CDR3 spells CASSESLAGGGELFF. DNA for the CDR3: TGCGCCAGCAGTGAAAGTCTAGCGGGAGGAGGGGAGCTGTTTTTT.

The CDR3 reads CAIGTGNVNEQFF. The CDR3 DNA follows: TGTGCCATCGGGACAGGGAATGTGAATGAGCAGTTCTTC. The V call is TRBV10-3, the J call TRBJ2-1, with 9 bases matching TRBD1. With V trimmed by 8 bases and J by 7 bases, 6 bases remained unmatched. This CDR3 region has 13 residues. Looked up from germline, CDR1 is ENHRY and CDR2 is SYGVKD.

J is TRBJ2-5 and V is TRBV5-6; D might be TRBD1 (5 bases). Trimming removed 4 bases at V and 2 bases at J, with 18 bases between. This CDR3 is 16 amino acids long. The germline gives CDR1 SGHDT, CDR2 YYEEEE. The CDR3 sequence: CASSLQDNPFQETQYF. CDR3 bases: TGTGCCAGCAGCCTACAGGATAACCCCTTTCAAGAGACCCAGTACTTC.

The J gene is TRBJ2-3, the V gene TRBV10-3, with 7 bases aligning to TRBD2. After removal of 5 bases from V and 6 bases from J, the junction contained 2 bases not matched to a gene. The CDR3 has 12 residues. Per the germline V gene, CDR1 is ENHRY and CDR2 is SYGVKD. The CDR3 region has the DNA TGTGCCATCAGTCAACTAGCGGATACGCAGTATTTT. Protein: CAISQLADTQYF.